A single sample is the source of the 2 T cell receptor beta chains below, sequenced in a study of T cells in Graves' hyperthyroidism and ophthalmopathy. Amplification yielded TCR beta CDR3 regions, with RNA transcripts as the source. Using the HTBI primer set, a first-round RT-PCR was run on the TCR CDR3. TCRdb re-derived calls from the multiplex PCR reads in MiXCR, one entry per CDR3 protein. Among hundreds of thousands of distinct CDR3 sequences listed, more than 15% were seen once. What was sequenced was blood. These receptors were collected from a woman in her thirties or forties with Graves' ophthalmopathy.

The chain couples TRBV6-1 to TRBJ1-5, with D tentatively TRBD1 (6 bases). Germline CDR1 and CDR2: MNHNS and SASEGT. V lost 6 bases and J lost 2, with 14 bases in between. The CDR3 totals 15 residues. The CDR3 nucleotides are TGTGCCAGCAGGGCCCTCGAGGGGGGCAATCAGCCCCAGCATTTT. The encoded protein is CASRALEGGNQPQHF.

The sample holds many counts of this clonotype. The chain links TRBV6-1 to TRBJ2-2; TRBD1 matches 7 bases. This CDR3 has 15 residues. Trimming took 8 bases from V and 0 from J; bases not matched to a gene: 6. Germline V CDR1 and CDR2: MNHNS, SASEGT. CDR3 protein: CASRQGQANTGELFF. Here the CDR3 DNA reads TGTGCCAGCCGTCAAGGACAGGCGAACACCGGGGAGCTGTTTTTT.